The TCR beta chain under discussion was sequenced for a study of T cell repertoires in cytomegalovirus infection. Study-wide context: HLA-B-restricted CMV epitopes that are well studied, plus recently identified HLA-C-restricted ones, were used by the study.

The study, taken as a whole, reports: Cumulated frequencies of public TCR beta families served to identify carriers of CMV plus the relevant HLA. CMV-specific TCR beta clonotypes restricted by HLA-C were the ones dominating the ex vivo response.

The CDR3 length is 13 residues. CDR1 is SGHTA, CDR2 FQGNSA, per germline. Via MiXCR, TCRdb re-called the reads, giving one row per CDR3 protein. The sample yields some 700,000 distinct CDR3 sequences, around 30% seen once. Comment on this clonotype: The antigen is unknown. This may be a read error, as it is one base from a much larger clone.

The chain is built from TRBV7-2 and TRBJ1-1, with D unresolved. The clonotype comes from a human donor in good health (CMV status not recorded). Some clones in this sample may be carry-over from other donors' samples. The specimen was cultured PBMCs, collected from culture after CMV antigen stimulation. CDR3 coding DNA: TGTGTCAGCAGCTCTGGGAGGGACACTGAAGCTTTCTTT. Residues: CVSSSGRDTEAFF.